The 4 T cell receptor beta chains below all came from one sample that was sequenced in a study of graft-versus-host responses after intestinal transplantation. These receptors' antigens are unknown. The repertoire was sequenced with immunoSEQ multiplex PCR; TCRdb's copy has only in-frame clones and lacks some. This table has more than 80,000 clones, about 88% appearing once. The input for sequencing was unstimulated CD4+ T cells sorted from spleen or lymph node cells, taken before transplant. The source of these receptors is a human donor who was the organ donor for an intestinal transplant.

The chain carries TRBV5-1 and TRBJ2-1, with 9 bases matching TRBD2. The junction had 11 bases not matched to a gene; V was cut back by 4 bases and J by 3 bases. CDR1 is SGHRS and CDR2 is YFSETQ in the germline V gene. CDR3 length: 17 amino acids. CDR3 coding DNA: TGCGCCAGCAGCCGGACCGGGGCGGGGGGGTTCTACAATGAGCAGTTCTTC. Translated, it gives CASSRTGAGGFYNEQFF.

J is TRBJ2-3 and V is TRBV11-2, with 12 positions matching TRBD2. J gave up 1 base and V 3 bases, and 2 bases lay outside the gene matches. Germline CDR1 SGHAT, CDR2 FQNNGV. The CDR3 contains 16 residues. CDR3 sequence reads: CASSFLAGGGTDTQYF. In DNA form, the CDR3 reads TGTGCCAGCAGCTTCCTAGCGGGAGGGGGCACAGATACGCAGTATTTT.

This rearrangement joins TRBV5-4 to TRBJ1-1; D unresolved. The length of the CDR3 is 13 residues. With 4 bases removed from V and 5 bases from J, the gap between germline ends came to 12 bases. Germline CDR1 reads SGHNT; CDR2 reads YYREEE (reference sequence). This CDR3 is CASSRDRGTEAFF. CDR3 sequence (DNA): TGTGCCAGCAGCCGAGACCGGGGAACTGAAGCTTTCTTT.

CDR3 in DNA: TGTGCCAGCAGCTTACAGGAAAATCAGCCCCAGCATTTT. It yields the protein CASSLQENQPQHF. The chain recombines TRBV11-3 with TRBJ1-5; D gene ambiguous. The V gene's germline CDR1 is SGHNT and CDR2 YENEEA. There are 13 residues in the CDR3. Trimming took 2 bases from V and 4 from J, leaving 6 bases between them.